The 11 T cell receptor beta chains below come from one sample, sequenced in a study of shared clonotypes between healthy human individuals. Sequenced by immunoSEQ multiplex PCR; TCRdb stores in-frame clones only, minus some. The sample includes approximately 1.5 million clones, 98% seen only once; the top ten take about 0.4%. The sequencing input was naive CD4+ T cells sorted from blood. Specified subset: CD45RA+ positively selected. The source of these receptors is a man aged 25-40 years in good health.

This sequence joins TRBV6-5 and TRBJ1-2; D gene uncertain. Looked up from germline, CDR1 is MNHEY and CDR2 is SVGAGI. The length of the CDR3 is 13 residues. V was shortened by 11 bases and J by 2 bases, with 15 bases between the two germline ends. CDR3 residues: CAARREGNYGYTF. CDR3 nucleotides: TGTGCCGCACGTCGGGAGGGAAACTATGGCTACACCTTC.

This chain joins TRBV6-5 and TRBJ2-3, with 7 bases lining up with TRBD1. This CDR3 comprises 15 residues. The J segment lost 6 bases and the V segment lost 0 bases, leaving 6 bases of the junction unmatched. The germline CDR1 and CDR2 sequences are MNHEY and SVGAGI. CDR3 nucleotide sequence: TGTGCCAGCAGTTACTCCCTGACAGGGAGCGATACGCAGTATTTT. Translating it yields CASSYSLTGSDTQYF.

The genes are TRBV5-1 and TRBJ2-7, with 8 bases lining up with TRBD1. The CDR3 contains 14 residues. Germline V gives CDR1 SGHRS, CDR2 YFSETQ. The ends lost 4 bases at V and 6 bases at J; junction bases unmatched: 9. CDR3 nucleotides: TGCGCCAGCAGCAATACCGGACAGGGAAGCGAGCAGTACTTC. It codes for CASSNTGQGSEQYF.

The V call is TRBV5-8, the J call TRBJ2-7; 8 bases align to TRBD2. The ends lost 3 bases at V and 6 bases at J; junction bases unmatched: 8. This CDR3 spans 14 amino acids. Germline assignment: CDR1 SGHTS and CDR2 YDEGEE. CDR3 bases: TGTGCCAGCAGCTCCCAAGCGGGAGTCCGCGAGCAGTACTTC. It yields the protein CASSSQAGVREQYF.

The chain carries TRBV7-2 and TRBJ2-1; D uncertain. Germline CDR1 reads SGHTA; CDR2 reads FQGNSA. The CDR3 runs to 15 residues. The V end was cut by 5 bases, the J end by 0 bases, with 11 bases between. The DNA for the CDR3 is TGTGCCAGCAGCATCACACGGAGCTCCTACAATGAGCAGTTCTTC. It yields the protein CASSITRSSYNEQFF.

The chain joins TRBV5-5 to TRBJ1-5; D is undetermined. Between the trimmed V and J ends, which lost 4 bases and 11 bases, there was a span of 16 bases. CDR1 and CDR2 from the germline V gene are SGHKS and YYEKEE (reference sequence). The length of the CDR3 is 13 residues. The CDR3 protein is CASSQGGKSAQHF. DNA of the CDR3: TGTGCCAGCAGCCAAGGTGGGAAATCAGCCCAGCATTTT. Drawing the rest from reference TRBV5-5 and TRBJ1-5, the complete variable domain is DAGVTQSPTHLIKTRGQQVTLRCSPISGHKSVSWYQQVLGQGPQFIFQYYEKEERGRGNFPDRFSARQFPNYSSELNVNALLLGDSALYLCASSQGGKSAQHFGDGTRLSIL.

The chain couples TRBV6-4 to TRBJ2-4; 10 bases fit TRBD2. Trimming at V came to 4 bases and at J to 5 bases, leaving 2 bases not matched to a gene. Germline-derived CDR1 and CDR2 are MRHNA and SNTAGT. The CDR3 consists of 14 residues. The CDR3 here is CASSVTSGQNIQYF. CDR3 nucleotides: TGTGCCAGCAGTGTGACTAGCGGGCAAAACATTCAGTACTTC.

The chain combines TRBV27 with TRBJ2-7, with a possible D match to TRBD2 (6 bases). Trimming took off 6 bases at V and 3 bases at J, with 18 bases between the two ends. Germline values: CDR1 MNHEY, CDR2 SMNVEV (reference sequence). CDR3 size: 15 residues. The CDR3 sequence is CASSPGRDPFYEQYF. The DNA for the CDR3 is TGTGCCAGCAGCCCTGGGCGGGATCCCTTCTACGAGCAGTACTTC.

Comments on this clone: Relative to the germline gene, one junction end is altered; a read error may explain this. V gene TRBV7-7 combines with J gene TRBJ2-1; 7 nucleotides align to TRBD1. CDR1 is SSHAT, CDR2 FNYEAQ, per germline (reference sequence). The CDR3 length is 14 residues. CDR3 amino acids: CASSMLGTDNEQFF. The CDR3 DNA reads as TGTGCTAGCAGCATGCTAGGGACAGACAATGAGCAGTTCTTC.

The CDR3: CASSVNDFMNTEAFF. CDR3 nucleotide sequence: TGTGCCAGCAGTGTTAACGACTTTATGAACACTGAAGCTTTCTTT. The chain has TRBV2 and TRBJ1-1, with no clear D. CDR1 and CDR2 from the germline V gene are SNHLY and FYNNEI. With 4 bases removed from V and 0 bases from J, the gap between germline ends came to 12 bases. The CDR3 is made up of 15 amino acids.

This chain joins TRBV7-3 and TRBJ2-1, with a possible D match to TRBD2 (5 bases). CDR3 length equals 14 residues. Trimming took 5 bases from V and 4 from J, leaving 12 bases between them. The germline gives CDR1 SGHTA, CDR2 FQGTGA. The DNA for the CDR3 is TGTGCCAGCAGCCCGAGGACTGGGTACAATGAGCAGTTCTTC. Encoded protein: CASSPRTGYNEQFF.